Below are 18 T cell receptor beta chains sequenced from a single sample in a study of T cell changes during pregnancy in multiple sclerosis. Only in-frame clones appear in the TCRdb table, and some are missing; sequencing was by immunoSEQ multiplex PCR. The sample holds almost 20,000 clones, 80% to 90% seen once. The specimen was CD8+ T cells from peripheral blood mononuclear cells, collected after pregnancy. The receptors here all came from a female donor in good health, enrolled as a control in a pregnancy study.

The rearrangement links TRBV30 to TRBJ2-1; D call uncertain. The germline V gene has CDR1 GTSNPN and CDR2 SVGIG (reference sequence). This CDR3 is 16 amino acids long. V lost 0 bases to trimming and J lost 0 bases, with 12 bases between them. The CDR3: CAWSVSVGPSYNEQFF. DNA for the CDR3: TGTGCCTGGAGTGTATCCGTGGGCCCCTCCTACAATGAGCAGTTCTTC.

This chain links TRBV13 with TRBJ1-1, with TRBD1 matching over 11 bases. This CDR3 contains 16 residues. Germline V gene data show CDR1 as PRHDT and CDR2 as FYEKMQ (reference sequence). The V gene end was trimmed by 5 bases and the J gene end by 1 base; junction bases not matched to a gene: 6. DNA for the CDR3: TGTGCCAGCAGCGACGGACAGGGGGCTCGGAACACTGAAGCTTTCTTT. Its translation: CASSDGQGARNTEAFF.

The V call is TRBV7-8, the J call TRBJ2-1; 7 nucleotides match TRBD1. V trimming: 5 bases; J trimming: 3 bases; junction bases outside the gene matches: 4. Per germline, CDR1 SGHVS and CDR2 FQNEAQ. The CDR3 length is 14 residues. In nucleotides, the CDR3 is TGTGCCAGCAGCCTCCAGGGGGACTACAATGAGCAGTTCTTC. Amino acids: CASSLQGDYNEQFF.

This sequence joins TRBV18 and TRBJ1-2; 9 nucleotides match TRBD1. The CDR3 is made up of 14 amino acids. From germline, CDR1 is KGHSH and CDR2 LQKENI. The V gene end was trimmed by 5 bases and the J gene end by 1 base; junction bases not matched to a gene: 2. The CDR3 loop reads CASSADRGNYGYTF. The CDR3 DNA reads TGTGCCAGCTCAGCGGACAGGGGTAACTATGGCTACACCTTC.

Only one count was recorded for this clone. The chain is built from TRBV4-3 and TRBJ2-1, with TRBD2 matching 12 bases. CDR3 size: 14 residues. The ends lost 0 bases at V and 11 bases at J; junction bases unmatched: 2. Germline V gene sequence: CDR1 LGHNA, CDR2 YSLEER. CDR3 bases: TGCGCCAGCAGCCAAGAGGGACTAGCGGGCAAGCAGTTCTTC. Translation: CASSQEGLAGKQFF.

CDR3 region: CSVLPGQGSLFGNEQFF. CDR3 coding DNA: TGCAGCGTTTTACCGGGACAGGGGTCCCTCTTTGGAAATGAGCAGTTCTTC. The chain employs TRBV29-1 and TRBJ2-1, with 10 bases matching TRBD1. The CDR3 consists of 17 residues. Germline trimming cut 5 bases from V and 7 bases from J; bases unmatched to any gene: 17. CDR1 SQVTM and CDR2 ANQGSEA come from the germline V gene.

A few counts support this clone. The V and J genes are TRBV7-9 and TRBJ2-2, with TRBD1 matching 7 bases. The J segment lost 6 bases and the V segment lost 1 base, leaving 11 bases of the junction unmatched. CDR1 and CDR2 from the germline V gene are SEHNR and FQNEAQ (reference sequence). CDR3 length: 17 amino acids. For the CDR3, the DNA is TGTGCCAGCAGCTTAGAGGGGCCGGCAGGGGGTCCCGGGGAGCTGTTTTTT. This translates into CASSLEGPAGGPGELFF. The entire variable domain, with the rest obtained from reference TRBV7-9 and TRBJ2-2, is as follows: DTGVSQNPRHKITKRGQNVTFRCDPISEHNRLYWYRQTLGQGPEFLTYFQNEAQLEKSRLLSDRFSAERPKGSFSTLEIQRTEQGDSAMYLCASSLEGPAGGPGELFFGEGSRLTVL.

CDR3: CASSLVPSLLLQETQYF. CDR3 nucleotide sequence: TGTGCCAGCAGCTTAGTCCCTAGCCTCCTCCTCCAAGAGACCCAGTACTTC. The rearrangement uses TRBV7-6 and TRBJ2-5, with D possibly matching TRBD2 (5 bases). Germline V lookup: CDR1 SGHVS, CDR2 FNYEAQ. There are 17 residues in the CDR3. V lost 1 base and J lost 1, with 16 bases in between.

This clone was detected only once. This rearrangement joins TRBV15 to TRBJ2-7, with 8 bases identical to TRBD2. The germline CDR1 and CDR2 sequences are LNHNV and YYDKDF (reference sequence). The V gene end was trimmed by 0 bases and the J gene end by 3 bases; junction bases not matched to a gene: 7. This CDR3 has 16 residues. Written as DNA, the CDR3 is TGTGCCACCAGCAGAGATCGAGCGGGGGATAACTACGAGCAGTACTTC. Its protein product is CATSRDRAGDNYEQYF.

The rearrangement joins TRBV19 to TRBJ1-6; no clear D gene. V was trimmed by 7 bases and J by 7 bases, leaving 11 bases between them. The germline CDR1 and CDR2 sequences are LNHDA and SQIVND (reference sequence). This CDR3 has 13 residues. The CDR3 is CASNPQHNSPLHF. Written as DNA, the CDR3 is TGTGCCAGTAACCCACAGCACAATTCACCCCTCCACTTT.

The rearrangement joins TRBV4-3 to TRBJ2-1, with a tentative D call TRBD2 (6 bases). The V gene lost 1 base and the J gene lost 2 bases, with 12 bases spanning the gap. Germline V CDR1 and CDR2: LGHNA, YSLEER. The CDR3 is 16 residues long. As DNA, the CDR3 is TGCGCCAGCAGCCAAGGCGAGTGGGGGGCCTACAATGAGCAGTTCTTC. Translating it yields CASSQGEWGAYNEQFF.

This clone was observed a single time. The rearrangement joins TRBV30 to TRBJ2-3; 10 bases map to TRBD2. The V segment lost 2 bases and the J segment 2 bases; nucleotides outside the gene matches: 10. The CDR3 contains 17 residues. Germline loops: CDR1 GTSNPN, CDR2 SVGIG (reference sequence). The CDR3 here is CAWSTLAGDLFTDTQYF. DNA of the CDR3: TGTGCCTGGAGTACTCTAGCGGGGGACCTCTTCACAGATACGCAGTATTTT.

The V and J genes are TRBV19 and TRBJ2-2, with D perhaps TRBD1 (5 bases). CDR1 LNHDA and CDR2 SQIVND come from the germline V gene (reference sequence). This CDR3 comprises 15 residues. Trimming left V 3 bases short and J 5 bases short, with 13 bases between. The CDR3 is CASSIMQGGTGELFF. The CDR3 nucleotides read TGTGCCAGTAGTATTATGCAGGGCGGAACCGGGGAGCTGTTTTTT.

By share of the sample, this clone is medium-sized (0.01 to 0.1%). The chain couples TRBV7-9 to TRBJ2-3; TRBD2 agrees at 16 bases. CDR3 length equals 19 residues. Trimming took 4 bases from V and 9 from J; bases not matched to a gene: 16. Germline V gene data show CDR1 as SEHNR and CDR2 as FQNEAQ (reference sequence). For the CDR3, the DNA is TGTGCCAGCAGCTCAACGCCGGGACTAGCGGGGGGGGCCAGGGACACGCAGTATTTT. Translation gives CASSSTPGLAGGARDTQYF.

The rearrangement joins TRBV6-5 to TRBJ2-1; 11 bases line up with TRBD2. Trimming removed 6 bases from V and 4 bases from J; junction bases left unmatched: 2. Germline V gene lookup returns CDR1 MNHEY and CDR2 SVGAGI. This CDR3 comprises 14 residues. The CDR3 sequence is CASRLAGGYNEQFF. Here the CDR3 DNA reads TGTGCCAGCAGGCTAGCGGGGGGTTACAATGAGCAGTTCTTC.

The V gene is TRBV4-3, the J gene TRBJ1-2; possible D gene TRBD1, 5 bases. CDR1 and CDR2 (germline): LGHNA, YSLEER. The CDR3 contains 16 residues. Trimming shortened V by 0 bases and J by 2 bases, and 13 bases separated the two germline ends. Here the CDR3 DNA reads TGCGCCAGCAGCCAAGATCAAGGGACTGCCAACTATGGCTACACCTTC. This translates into CASSQDQGTANYGYTF.

The CDR3 DNA reads TGTGCCAGCAGGGGACAGGGGGACAATGAGCAGTTCTTC. It encodes CASRGQGDNEQFF. This chain uses TRBV5-4 with TRBJ2-1, with 11 nucleotides matching TRBD1. With V trimmed by 5 bases and J by 5 bases, 0 bases remained unmatched. CDR1 and CDR2 (germline): SGHNT, YYREEE (reference sequence). The CDR3 runs to 13 residues.

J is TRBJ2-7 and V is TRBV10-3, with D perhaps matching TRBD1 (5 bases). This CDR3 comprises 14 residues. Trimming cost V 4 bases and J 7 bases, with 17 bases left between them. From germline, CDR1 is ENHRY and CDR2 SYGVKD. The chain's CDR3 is CAISGAVGAEEQYF. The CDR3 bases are TGTGCCATCAGTGGGGCGGTAGGGGCGGAGGAGCAGTACTTC.